This T cell receptor (beta chain) was obtained from a study of Tregs in tolerant kidney transplant recipients (dated by TCRdb to about 2019). In terms of the full investigation: The study applied TCRbeta sequencing to find donor-specific regulatory T cells before combined kidney and bone marrow transplantation and then followed those same cells after transplant. TCRbeta repertoire sequencing was used in a few healthy controls to compare several ways of expanding Tregs specific for an allogeneic donor. The investigation overall reported the following: Because the study included only a small number of patients, the results must be confirmed in larger populations and under other immunosuppression protocols. Expanding Tregs with activated donor B cells appeared to identify the most biologically relevant and donor-specific TCRbeta repertoire. Biological reproducibility was not examined directly, but technical replication error appeared to be minimal.

In the germline V gene, CDR1 corresponds to SGHRS and CDR2 to YFSETQ. The CDR3 covers 15 residues, taking in both the cysteine and the phenylalanine. Only the CDR3 DNA stays, 45 bases, in frame from base 1. The germline V end is reduced by 4 bases and the J end by 5 bases; junction bases left unmatched: 9. Genomic DNA was extracted from sorted cells with the QIAGEN DNeasy Blood and Tissue Kit for TCRbeta CDR3 sequencing. High-throughput TCRbeta CDR3 sequencing was carried out commercially through immunoSEQ, with PCR amplification with bias correction and internal controls included. The authors' pipeline ran thus. Unique productive TCRbeta sequences were defined by CDR3 nucleotide sequence when primers matched and otherwise by CDR3 amino acid sequence together with Vbeta and Jbeta genes. Sorting error was corrected by removing sequences shared between sorted populations at a frequency ratio of 2:1 or less, and the remaining shared sequences were assigned to the higher population. Donor-reactive sequences were defined as at least 5-fold expanded in CFSE-low cells versus unstimulated cells, with frequency of at least 0.01% in CFSE-low cells. Repertoire divergence was quantified by Jensen-Shannon divergence calculated from the top 100 TCRbeta sequences ranked by frequency. For samples with multiple sequencing runs, sorting error was corrected separately for each run before the runs were pooled. TCRdb carries this immuneACCESS record with in-frame sequences only. Its versions omit some clonotypes, under half of them owing to an unresolved V gene in the studies checked, with the rest unexplained. D and trimming come from the DNA, and the V and J calls and clone size come from that table. Present in this sample are 110,000 or so clones, roughly nine tenths of which were seen just once. The ten largest clones capture more than 0.45% of the sample.

Turning to this clone: Its specific antigen is unknown. The sample holds no much larger clone one base away, and base qualities are not on file.

Unstimulated Tregs (CD4+CD25+CD127-), CD4+ non-Tregs (CD4+CD25-), CD4 and CD8 cells were FACS-sorted from thawed PBMCs. Blood from healthy controls was obtained either as purchased buffy coats or from healthy volunteers. Healthy control blood was processed to PBMCs by Ficoll density gradient and cryopreserved, and patient PBMCs were collected before and after transplant. This receptor was obtained from a human donor in good health. This sequence uses TRBV5-1 and TRBJ1-1, with 9 bases aligning to TRBD1. Sequencing was done on a sample of CD4+ T cells from blood. For the CDR3, the sequence is CASSPGTGWRTEAFF. The nucleotides are TGCGCCAGCAGCCCAGGGACAGGGTGGAGGACTGAAGCTTTCTTT.